This T cell receptor beta chain was profiled in a study of T cells in narcolepsy. V lost 2 bases and J lost 8, with 12 bases in between. Germline assignment: CDR1 KGHSH and CDR2 LQKENI. The CDR3 has 13 residues. Sequencing was performed with immunoSEQ multiplex PCR; in TCRdb, only in-frame clones are kept and a portion is missing. The sample carries about 27,000 clones, 75% to 85% recorded once. Material for sequencing was CD45RA- memory CD4+ T cells from PBMCs. This receptor was identified in a human donor with narcolepsy. The chain recombines TRBV18 with TRBJ1-2; D unclear. In DNA form, the CDR3 reads TGTGCCAGCTCACCATCGGCAGTCAGCGGCTACACCTTC. This translates into CASSPSAVSGYTF. The full variable domain, completed using reference TRBV18 and TRBJ1-2, is NAGVMQNPRHLVRRRGQEARLRCSPMKGHSHVYWYRQLPEEGLKFMVYLQKENIIDESGMPKERFSAEFPKEGPSILRIQQVVRGDSAAYFCASSPSAVSGYTFGSGTRLTVV.